This T cell receptor (beta chain) is from a study of Ad26.COV2.S vaccination and SARS-CoV-2 variants. Background on the study: Doses of Ad26.COV2.S were injected into muscle once or twice, 56 days apart. General study findings and limits: In vaccinated individuals, spike-specific CD8+ and CD4+ T cell responses reportedly displayed substantial breadth.

Stated treatment: about 20 received Ad26.COV2.S at low or high dose, single or two shots; about 5 received placebo; per-sample allocation not given. Material that was analyzed had been drawn on day 63 after the first vaccine or placebo injection. Using immunoSEQ multiplex PCR, the repertoire was profiled, and TCRdb retains in-frame clones only, with some absent. This sample has 300,000 to 350,000 clones; approximately 86% occur once, and the top ten carry roughly 2%. There are a few counts of this clone. Its antigen is currently unknown. CDR1 is MNHEY, CDR2 SMNVEV, per germline (reference sequence). V lost 1 base and J lost 4; bases outside the gene matches: 6. The CDR3 length is 16 residues.

The input for sequencing was peripheral blood, taken in a trial of Ad26.COV2.S vaccine versus placebo. The V call is TRBV27, the J call TRBJ2-3, with 9 bases that match TRBD1. The TCR was taken from a person aged 18-65 years who received the Ad26.COV2.S COVID-19 vaccine or a placebo. CDR3 amino acids: CASSLFGQGFADTQYF. For the CDR3, the DNA is TGTGCCAGCAGTTTATTTGGACAGGGGTTTGCAGATACGCAGTATTTT.